This is a list of T cell receptor beta chains from one sample in a study of T-cell reconstitution after alpha-beta-depleted transplantation in children. TCRdb re-called the PCR reads with MiXCR, one entry per CDR3 protein. The sample shows 500,000 to 750,000 distinct CDR3 sequences, approximately 30% of them seen only once. Sequences were derived from PBMCs, sampled before TCRalphabeta/CD19-depleted stem cell transplant. All receptors derive from a boy in the first two years of life with Wiskott-Aldrich syndrome, due to receive a stem cell transplant. Both conserved end residues are part of each CDR3. The order of the fields is J gene, D gene, V gene, clone size, CDR3 DNA, CDR3 protein. A D gene is named only where the DNA matches it firmly. For some rows the clone size is stated as once, few or many, or as a class when expanded; others skip it.

TRBJ2-1	-	TRBV12-3/TRBV12-4	-	TGTGCCAGCAGCCCTACCGGAAAGGGGGGTATCGGTGAGCAGTTCTTC	CASSPTGKGGIGEQFF
TRBJ2-2	-	TRBV9	-	TGTGCCAGCAGCGTAGTGGGACTCCAGTACACCGGGGAGCTGTTTTTT	CASSVVGLQYTGELFF
TRBJ2-1	TRBD2	TRBV12-3/TRBV12-4	few	TGTGCCAGCAGCAGGGGGACTAGCGGGACCGCCTACAATGAGCAGTTCTTC	CASSRGTSGTAYNEQFF
TRBJ2-7	TRBD2	TRBV5-1	-	TGCGCCAGCAGCCTCGGGACTAGCGTTGGCTACGAGCAGTACTTC	CASSLGTSVGYEQYF
TRBJ1-4	TRBD1	TRBV29-1	few	TGCAGCGCCACTGGGACAGGGAACGAAAAACTGTTTTTT	CSATGTGNEKLFF
TRBJ2-1	TRBD2	TRBV18	-	TGTGCCAGCTCACCCCTAGCGGGAGGGGTCAAGCAGTTCTTC	CASSPLAGGVKQFF
TRBJ2-1	-	TRBV7-3	few	TGTGCCGGCGAGGGCTACAATGAGCAGTTCTTC	CAGEGYNEQFF
TRBJ2-3	-	TRBV4-1	-	TGCGCCAGCAGCTCGGACTACCGAAAGGTGTCTAGCACAGATACGCAGTATTTT	CASSSDYRKVSSTDTQYF
TRBJ1-4	TRBD1	TRBV27	-	TGTGCCAGCAGTAGCCCCGGGACAGGAAATGAAAAACTGTTTTTT	CASSSPGTGNEKLFF
TRBJ2-2	-	TRBV12-3/TRBV12-4	few	TGTGCCAGCAGTTTATGGGCGAGCGGGGAGCTGTTTTTT	CASSLWASGELFF
TRBJ2-3	TRBD1	TRBV18	few	TGTGCCAGCTCACCTCGGGACAGGGTAATAGATACGCAGTATTTT	CASSPRDRVIDTQYF
TRBJ2-1	TRBD1	TRBV7-3	-	TGTGCCAGCAGCCTCCTGCCCGGGACAGGGGACTCCTACAATGAGCAGTTCTTC	CASSLLPGTGDSYNEQFF
TRBJ1-6	-	TRBV7-2	-	TGTGCCAGCAGCTTATTGTGGTCCTATAATTCACCCCTCCACTTT	CASSLLWSYNSPLHF
TRBJ2-3	-	TRBV7-2	-	TGTGCCAGCAGCGTAACCGGGACTAGCACAGATACGCAGTATTTT	CASSVTGTSTDTQYF
TRBJ1-3	-	TRBV9	-	TGTGCCAGCAGCGTTACCGGGGACACTATCTCTGGAAACACCATATATTTT	CASSVTGDTISGNTIYF
TRBJ2-3	TRBD2	TRBV20-1	-	TGCAGTGCTTTCACTAGCGGTGGTACGAGCGATACGCAGTATTTT	CSAFTSGGTSDTQYF
TRBJ2-3	TRBD2	TRBV13	few	TGTGCCAGCAGCCGGGGACTAGCCGCAGATACGCAGTATTTT	CASSRGLAADTQYF
TRBJ1-1	-	TRBV18	few	TGTGCCAGCTCACCACTCCGGAAGGAGACTGAAGCTTTCTTT	CASSPLRKETEAFF
TRBJ1-2	-	TRBV5-8	-	TGTGCCAGCAGCTTTTGGACAGCCGGCGACTATGGCTACACCTTC	CASSFWTAGDYGYTF
TRBJ2-1	-	TRBV23-1	-	TGCGCCAGCAGTCGCTCTAGGACAGACTCCTACAATGAGCAGTTCTTC	CASSRSRTDSYNEQFF
TRBJ2-5	-	TRBV5-1	-	TGCGCCAGCAGCTTCGGTCGGGGAGGTGAGGAGACCCAGTACTTC	CASSFGRGGEETQYF
TRBJ2-3	-	TRBV10-3	few	TGTGCCATCAGTGAGAACAGCTACACAGATACGCAGTATTTT	CAISENSYTDTQYF
TRBJ2-7	TRBD2	TRBV3-1	-	TGTGCCAGCAGCCGTTGGACTAGCGGGAGGGCCCACTCCTACGAGCAGTACTTC	CASSRWTSGRAHSYEQYF
TRBJ2-5	-	TRBV7-9	-	TGTGCCAGCAGCTTCTGGACCAACCAAGAGACCCAGTACTTC	CASSFWTNQETQYF